These T cell receptor beta chains were read from a single sample in a study of spatial heterogeneity in lung cancer. MiXCR, applied by TCRdb to the 5' RACE reads, yields one record per CDR3 protein. The sample shows 110,000 or so distinct CDR3 sequences, 9.5% to 14% of them seen only once. The specimen comprised PBMCs, sampled at follow-up. All receptors derive from a female donor with early-stage non-small cell lung cancer. The CDR3 runs from the conserved cysteine through the conserved F or W. A D gene is named only where the DNA matches it firmly. Clone sizes are given selectively: once, few, many, or a class where the clone is expanded.

DNA	CDR3	J	D	V	size
TGTGCCAGCAGTTCCTTAGGGTGGGAGCAGTACTTC	CASSSLGWEQYF	TRBJ2-7	NA	TRBV25-1	NA
TGTGCCAGCAGTTTATATGGAGATTTAAACAATGAGCAGTTCTTC	CASSLYGDLNNEQFF	TRBJ2-1	NA	TRBV27	few
TGTGCCAGCAGGCCTGACAGGGGGAGTGGCTACACCTTC	CASRPDRGSGYTF	TRBJ1-2	TRBD1	TRBV2	NA
TGTGCCAGCAGTTTCCGGCAGTCCTCCTACGAGCAGTACTTC	CASSFRQSSYEQYF	TRBJ2-7	NA	TRBV6-2/TRBV6-3	once
TGTGCCAGCAGTTACTCAGGACGGACCTCTGGAAACACCATATATTTT	CASSYSGRTSGNTIYF	TRBJ1-3	NA	TRBV6-2/TRBV6-3	NA
TGCAGCGCTACGACAATGGGGCTTACCTATGGCTACACCTTC	CSATTMGLTYGYTF	TRBJ1-2	NA	TRBV29-1	NA
TGCGCCAGCAGCTTGGCCGGACTAGCGGGAGCAGATACGCAGTATTTT	CASSLAGLAGADTQYF	TRBJ2-3	TRBD2	TRBV5-1	few
TGTGCCAGCAGTTTATCTCGAGAGACCCAGTACTTC	CASSLSRETQYF	TRBJ2-5	NA	TRBV28	many
TGTGCCAGCAGTTTAGCAGGGGTTAGTTACCCCTACAATGAGCAGTTCTTC	CASSLAGVSYPYNEQFF	TRBJ2-1	NA	TRBV12-3/TRBV12-4	few
TGTGCCAGCAGCTCACCCCGGAATGAGGCCCGCGGAAACACCATATATTTT	CASSSPRNEARGNTIYF	TRBJ1-3	NA	TRBV7-9	NA
TGTGCCAGCAGCTATCATTCAATGGAGACCTACGAGCAGTACTTC	CASSYHSMETYEQYF	TRBJ2-7	NA	TRBV6-1	NA
TGTGCCAGCAGCTTAGGGGACAGGGTCGCCTACGAGCAGTACTTC	CASSLGDRVAYEQYF	TRBJ2-7	TRBD1	TRBV12-3/TRBV12-4	many
TGTGCCAGCAGTCCCACCCAAGCCTCTAGCGGGAGCAAGCAGTTCTTC	CASSPTQASSGSKQFF	TRBJ2-1	TRBD2	TRBV12-3/TRBV12-4	NA